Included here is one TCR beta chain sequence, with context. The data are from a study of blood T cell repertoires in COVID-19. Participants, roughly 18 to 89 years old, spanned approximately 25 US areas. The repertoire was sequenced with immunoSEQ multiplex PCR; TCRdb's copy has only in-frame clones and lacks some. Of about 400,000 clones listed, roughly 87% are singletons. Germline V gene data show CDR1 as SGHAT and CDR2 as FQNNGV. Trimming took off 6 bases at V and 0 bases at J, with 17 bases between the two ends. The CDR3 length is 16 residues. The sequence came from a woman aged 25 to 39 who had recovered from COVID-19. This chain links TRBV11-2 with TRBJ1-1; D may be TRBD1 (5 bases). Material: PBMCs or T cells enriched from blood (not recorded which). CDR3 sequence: CASRPIPGGMNTEAFF. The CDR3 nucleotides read TGTGCCAGCAGGCCAATCCCGGGGGGTATGAACACTGAAGCTTTCTTT.